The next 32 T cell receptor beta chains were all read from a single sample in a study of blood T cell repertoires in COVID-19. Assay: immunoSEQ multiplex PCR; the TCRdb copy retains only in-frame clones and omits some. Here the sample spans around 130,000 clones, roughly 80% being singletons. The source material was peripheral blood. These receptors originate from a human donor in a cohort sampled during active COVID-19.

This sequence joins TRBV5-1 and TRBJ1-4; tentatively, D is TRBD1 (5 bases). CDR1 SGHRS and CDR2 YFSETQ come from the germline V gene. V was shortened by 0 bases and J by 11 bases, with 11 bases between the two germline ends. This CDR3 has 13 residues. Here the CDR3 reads CASSLAGVSKLFF. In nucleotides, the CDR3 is TGCGCCAGCAGCTTGGCGGGGGTTAGCAAACTGTTTTTT. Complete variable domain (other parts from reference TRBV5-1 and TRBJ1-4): KAGVTQTPRYLIKTRGQQVTLSCSPISGHRSVSWYQQTPGQGLQFLFEYFSETQRNKGNFPGRFSGRQFSNSRSEMNVSTLELGDSALYLCASSLAGVSKLFFGSGTQLSVL.

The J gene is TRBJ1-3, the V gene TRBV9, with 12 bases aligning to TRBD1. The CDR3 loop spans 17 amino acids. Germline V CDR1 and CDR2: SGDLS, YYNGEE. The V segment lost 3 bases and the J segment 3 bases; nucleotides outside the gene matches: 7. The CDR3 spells CASSGPGQGAFGNTIYF. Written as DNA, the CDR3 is TGTGCCAGCAGCGGACCGGGACAGGGGGCTTTTGGAAACACCATATATTTT.

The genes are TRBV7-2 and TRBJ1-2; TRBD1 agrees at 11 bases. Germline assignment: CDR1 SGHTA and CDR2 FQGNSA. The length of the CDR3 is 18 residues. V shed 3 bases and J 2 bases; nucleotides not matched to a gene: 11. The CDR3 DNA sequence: TGTGCCAGCAGCTTGTTCGCGGACAGGGGGCCTATGAACTATGGCTACACCTTC. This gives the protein CASSLFADRGPMNYGYTF.

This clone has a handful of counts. DNA of the CDR3: TGTGCCAGCAGCTTGGGAGGACAGGGGTACCAAGAGACCCAGTACTTC. Encoded protein: CASSLGGQGYQETQYF. The chain joins TRBV5-8 to TRBJ2-5; 9 bases align to TRBD1. Germline CDR1 and CDR2: SGHTS and YDEGEE. V was clipped by 0 bases and J by 0 bases; unmatched bases: 3. This CDR3 contains 16 residues.

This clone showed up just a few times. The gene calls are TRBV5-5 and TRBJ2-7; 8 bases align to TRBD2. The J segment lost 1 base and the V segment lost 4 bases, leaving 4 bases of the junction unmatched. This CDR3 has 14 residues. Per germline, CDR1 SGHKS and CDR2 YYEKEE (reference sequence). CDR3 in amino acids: CASSREGLSYEQYF. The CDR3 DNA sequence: TGTGCCAGCAGCCGGGAGGGACTATCCTACGAGCAGTACTTC.

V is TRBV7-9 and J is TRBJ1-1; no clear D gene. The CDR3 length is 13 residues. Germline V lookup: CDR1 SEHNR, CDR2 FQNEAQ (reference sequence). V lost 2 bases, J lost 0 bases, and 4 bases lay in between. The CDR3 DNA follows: TGTGCCAGCAGCTTAACTCTGAACACTGAAGCTTTCTTT. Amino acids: CASSLTLNTEAFF. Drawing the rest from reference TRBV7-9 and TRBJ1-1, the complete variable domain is DTGVSQNPRHKITKRGQNVTFRCDPISEHNRLYWYRQTLGQGPEFLTYFQNEAQLEKSRLLSDRFSAERPKGSFSTLEIQRTEQGDSAMYLCASSLTLNTEAFFGQGTRLTVV.

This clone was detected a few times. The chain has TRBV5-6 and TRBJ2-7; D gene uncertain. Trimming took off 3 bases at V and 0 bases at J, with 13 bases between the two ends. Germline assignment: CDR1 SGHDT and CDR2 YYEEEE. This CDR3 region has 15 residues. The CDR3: CASSSGFPVSYEQYF. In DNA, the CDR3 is TGTGCCAGCAGCTCCGGGTTCCCAGTCTCCTACGAGCAGTACTTC. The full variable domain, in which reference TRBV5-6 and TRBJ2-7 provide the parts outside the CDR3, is DAGVTQSPTHLIKTRGQQVTLRCSPKSGHDTVSWYQQALGQGPQFIFQYYEEEERQRGNFPDRFSGHQFPNYSSELNVNALLLGDSALYLCASSSGFPVSYEQYFGPGTRLTVT.

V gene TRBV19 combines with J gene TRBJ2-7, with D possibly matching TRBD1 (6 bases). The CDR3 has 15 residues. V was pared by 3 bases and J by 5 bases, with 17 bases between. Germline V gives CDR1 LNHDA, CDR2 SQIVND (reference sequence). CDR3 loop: CASSIGSGAPNEQYF. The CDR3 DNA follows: TGTGCCAGTAGTATTGGGTCAGGGGCCCCTAACGAGCAGTACTTC. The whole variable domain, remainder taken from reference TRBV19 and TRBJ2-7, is DGGITQSPKYLFRKEGQNVTLSCEQNLNHDAMYWYRQDPGQGLRLIYYSQIVNDFQKGDIAEGYSVSREKKESFPLTVTSAQKNPTAFYLCASSIGSGAPNEQYFGPGTRLTVT.

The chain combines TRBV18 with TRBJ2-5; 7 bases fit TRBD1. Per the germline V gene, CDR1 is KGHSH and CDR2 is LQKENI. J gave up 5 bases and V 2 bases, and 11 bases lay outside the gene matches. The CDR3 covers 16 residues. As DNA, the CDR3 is TGTGCCAGCTCACCAGTGGGTGGAACAGGGGCTGAGACCCAGTACTTC. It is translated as CASSPVGGTGAETQYF.

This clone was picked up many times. The CDR3 loop reads CASSIGSGTGSYEQYF. The CDR3 nucleotides are TGTGCCAGTAGTATAGGTTCCGGGACAGGCTCCTACGAGCAGTACTTC. The V gene is TRBV19, the J gene TRBJ2-7; 8 nucleotides align to TRBD1. V was clipped by 1 base and J by 0 bases; unmatched bases: 5. The germline gives CDR1 LNHDA, CDR2 SQIVND (reference sequence). The CDR3 runs 16 residues.

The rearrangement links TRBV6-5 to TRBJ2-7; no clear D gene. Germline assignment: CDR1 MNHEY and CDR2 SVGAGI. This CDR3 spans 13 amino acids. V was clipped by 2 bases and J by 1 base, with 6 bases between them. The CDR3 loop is CASSYKRSYEQYF. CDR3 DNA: TGTGCCAGCAGTTACAAGAGATCCTACGAGCAGTACTTC.

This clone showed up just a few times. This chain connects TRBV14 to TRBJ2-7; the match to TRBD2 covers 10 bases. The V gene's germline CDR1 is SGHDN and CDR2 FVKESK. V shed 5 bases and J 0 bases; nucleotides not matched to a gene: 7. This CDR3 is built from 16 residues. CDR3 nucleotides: TGTGCCAGCAGCACCCAGCGGGAGGGAAACTCCTACGAGCAGTACTTC. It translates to CASSTQREGNSYEQYF.

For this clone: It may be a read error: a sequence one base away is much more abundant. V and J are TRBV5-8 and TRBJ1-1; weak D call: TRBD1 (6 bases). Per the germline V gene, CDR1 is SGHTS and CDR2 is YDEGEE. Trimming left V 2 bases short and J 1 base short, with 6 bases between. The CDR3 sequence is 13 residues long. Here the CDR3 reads CASSLQGNTEAFF. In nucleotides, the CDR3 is TGTGCCAGCAGCTTACAGGGGAACACTGAAGCTTTCTTT.

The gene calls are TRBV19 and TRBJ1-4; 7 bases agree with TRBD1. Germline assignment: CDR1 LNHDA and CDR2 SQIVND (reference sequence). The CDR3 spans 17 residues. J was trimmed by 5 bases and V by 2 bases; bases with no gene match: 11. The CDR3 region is CASSIPPRTGGNEKLFF. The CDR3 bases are TGTGCCAGTAGTATACCCCCCCGGACAGGTGGAAATGAAAAACTGTTTTTT.

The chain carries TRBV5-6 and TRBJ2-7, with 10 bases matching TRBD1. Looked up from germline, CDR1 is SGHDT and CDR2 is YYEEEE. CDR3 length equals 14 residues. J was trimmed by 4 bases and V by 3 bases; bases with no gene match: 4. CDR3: CASSSTGGKYEQYF. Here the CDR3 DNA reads TGTGCCAGCAGCTCGACAGGGGGCAAGTACGAGCAGTACTTC.

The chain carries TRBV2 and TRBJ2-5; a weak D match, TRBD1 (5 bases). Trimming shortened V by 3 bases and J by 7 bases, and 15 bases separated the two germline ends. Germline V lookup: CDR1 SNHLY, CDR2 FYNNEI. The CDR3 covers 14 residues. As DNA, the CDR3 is TGTGCCAGCAGTGAGACCCAGGGCGGCGGGACCCAGTACTTC. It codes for CASSETQGGGTQYF.

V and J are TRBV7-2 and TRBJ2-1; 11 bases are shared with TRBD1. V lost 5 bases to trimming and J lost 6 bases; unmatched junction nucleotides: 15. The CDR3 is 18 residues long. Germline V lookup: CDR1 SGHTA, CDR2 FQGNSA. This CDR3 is CASSLRTGGGNLPNEQFF. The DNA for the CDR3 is TGTGCCAGCAGCCTTCGGACAGGGGGCGGTAATTTGCCCAATGAGCAGTTCTTC.

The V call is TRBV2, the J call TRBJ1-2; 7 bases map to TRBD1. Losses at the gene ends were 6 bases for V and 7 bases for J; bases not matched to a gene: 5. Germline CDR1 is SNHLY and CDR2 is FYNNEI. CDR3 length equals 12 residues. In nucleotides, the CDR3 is TGTGCCAGCAGGGGGCAGGGGGGTGGCTACACCTTC. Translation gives CASRGQGGGYTF.

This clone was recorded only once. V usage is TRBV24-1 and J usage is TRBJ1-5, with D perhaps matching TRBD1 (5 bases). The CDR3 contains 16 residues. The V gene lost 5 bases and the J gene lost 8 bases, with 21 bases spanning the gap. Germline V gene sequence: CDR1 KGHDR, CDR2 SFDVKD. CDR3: CATSGAGNGQSEPQHF. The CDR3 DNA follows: TGTGCCACCAGTGGAGCAGGGAACGGGCAATCAGAGCCCCAGCATTTT.

CDR3: CASSSWLTDTQYF. CDR3 in DNA: TGTGCCAGCAGCTCCTGGCTCACAGATACGCAGTATTTT. This chain uses TRBV5-6 with TRBJ2-3; the D is unclear. Trimming removed 3 bases from V and 2 bases from J, with 7 bases in between. The CDR3 is made up of 13 amino acids. Germline lookup yields CDR1 SGHDT and CDR2 YYEEEE.

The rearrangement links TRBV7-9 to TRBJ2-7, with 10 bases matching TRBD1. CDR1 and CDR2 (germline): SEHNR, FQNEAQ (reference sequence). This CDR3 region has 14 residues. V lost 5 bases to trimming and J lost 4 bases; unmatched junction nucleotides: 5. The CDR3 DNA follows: TGTGCCAGCAGCCAGACAGGGGGCTCTTACGAGCAGTACTTC. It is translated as CASSQTGGSYEQYF.

CDR3 amino acids: CASRGSGTAQETQYF. The CDR3 region has the DNA TGTGCCAGCAGGGGAAGCGGGACTGCTCAAGAGACCCAGTACTTC. The genes are TRBV21-1 and TRBJ2-5; the table gives TRBD2 as D, unverified against the DNA. TRBV21-1 is a listed pseudogene. The CDR3 length is 15 residues.

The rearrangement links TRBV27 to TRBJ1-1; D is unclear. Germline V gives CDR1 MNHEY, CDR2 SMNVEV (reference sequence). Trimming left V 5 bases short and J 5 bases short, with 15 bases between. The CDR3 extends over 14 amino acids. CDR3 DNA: TGTGCCAGCAGTAACCTAGGGAGCGGGACTGAAGCTTTCTTT. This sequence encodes CASSNLGSGTEAFF.

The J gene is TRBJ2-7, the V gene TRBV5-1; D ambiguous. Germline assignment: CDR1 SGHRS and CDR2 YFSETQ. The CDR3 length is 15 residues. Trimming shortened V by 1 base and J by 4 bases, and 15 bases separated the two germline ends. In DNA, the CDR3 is TGCGCCAGCAGCTTGCTGCCCACAACCTTTTACGAGCAGTACTTC. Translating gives CASSLLPTTFYEQYF.

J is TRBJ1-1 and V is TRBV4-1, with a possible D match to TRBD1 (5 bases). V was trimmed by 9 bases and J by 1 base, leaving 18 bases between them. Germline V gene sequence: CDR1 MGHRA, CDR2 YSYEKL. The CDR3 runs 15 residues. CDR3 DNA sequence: TGCGCCAGTCGTCTTGGGGCCTCGCCGAACACTGAAGCTTTCTTT. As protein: CASRLGASPNTEAFF.

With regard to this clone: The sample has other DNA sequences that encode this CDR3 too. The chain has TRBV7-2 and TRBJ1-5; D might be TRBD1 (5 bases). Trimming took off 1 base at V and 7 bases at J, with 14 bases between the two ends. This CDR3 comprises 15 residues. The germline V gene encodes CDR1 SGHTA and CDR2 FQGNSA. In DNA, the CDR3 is TGTGCCAGCAGCTTAGGGGGAGGGGCGGGGCAGCCCCAGCATTTT. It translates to CASSLGGGAGQPQHF.

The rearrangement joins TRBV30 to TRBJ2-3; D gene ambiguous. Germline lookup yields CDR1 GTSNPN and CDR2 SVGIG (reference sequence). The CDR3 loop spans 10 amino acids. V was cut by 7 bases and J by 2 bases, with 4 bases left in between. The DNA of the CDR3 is TGTGCCTTCCTCACAGATACGCAGTATTTT. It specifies CAFLTDTQYF.

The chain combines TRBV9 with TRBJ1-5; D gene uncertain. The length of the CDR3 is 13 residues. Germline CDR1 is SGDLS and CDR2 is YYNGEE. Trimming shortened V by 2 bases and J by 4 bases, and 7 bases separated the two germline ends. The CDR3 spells CASSVSGNQPQHF. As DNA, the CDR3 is TGTGCCAGCAGCGTTTCAGGAAATCAGCCCCAGCATTTT.

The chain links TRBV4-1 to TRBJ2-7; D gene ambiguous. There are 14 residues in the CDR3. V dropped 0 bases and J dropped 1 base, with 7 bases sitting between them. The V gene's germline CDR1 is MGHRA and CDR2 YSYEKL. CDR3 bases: TGCGCCAGCAGCCAAGATCACCGGTCCTACGAGCAGTACTTC. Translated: CASSQDHRSYEQYF.

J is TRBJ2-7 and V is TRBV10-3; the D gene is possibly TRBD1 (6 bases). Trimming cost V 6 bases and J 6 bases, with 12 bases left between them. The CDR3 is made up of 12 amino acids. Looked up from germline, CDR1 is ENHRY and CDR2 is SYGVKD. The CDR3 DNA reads TGTGCCATCAGCTATACAGGGATCGAGCAGTACTTC. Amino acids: CAISYTGIEQYF.

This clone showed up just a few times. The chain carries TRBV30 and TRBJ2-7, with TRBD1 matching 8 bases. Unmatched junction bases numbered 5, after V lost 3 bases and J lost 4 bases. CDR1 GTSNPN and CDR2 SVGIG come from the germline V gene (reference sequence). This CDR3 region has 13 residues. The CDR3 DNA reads TGTGCCTGGAGAGACAGGGGAGGATACGAGCAGTACTTC. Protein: CAWRDRGGYEQYF.

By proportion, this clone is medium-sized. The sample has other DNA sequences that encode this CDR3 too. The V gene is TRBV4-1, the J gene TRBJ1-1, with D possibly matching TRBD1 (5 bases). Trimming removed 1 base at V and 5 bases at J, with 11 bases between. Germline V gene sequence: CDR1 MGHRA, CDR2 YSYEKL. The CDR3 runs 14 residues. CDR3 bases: TGCGCCAGCAGCCAAGCGGGGGAAGGGACTGAAGCTTTCTTT. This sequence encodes CASSQAGEGTEAFF.